Below, 26 T cell receptor beta chains from the same sample are listed, as sequenced in a study of CD8 T cells in Susac syndrome. Random hexamers were used to reverse transcribe the RNA input (about 0.5 to 1 ug). TCRdb ran MiXCR on the immunoSEQ multiplex PCR reads and lists one entry per CDR3 protein. The sample has approximately 230,000 distinct CDR3 sequences, roughly 95% seen once. Sequencing was carried out using CD4+ T cells from PBMCs. These receptors came from a human donor with multiple sclerosis.

The V gene is TRBV11-3, the J gene TRBJ2-1, with D possibly TRBD1 on 6 matching bases. V was clipped by 5 bases and J by 2 bases, with 10 bases between them. This CDR3 spans 14 amino acids. Germline V gene sequence: CDR1 SGHNT, CDR2 YENEEA. The chain's CDR3 is CASSGTGTYNEQFF. Written as DNA, the CDR3 is TGTGCCAGCAGCGGTACAGGGACCTACAATGAGCAGTTCTTC.

This clonotype has only one observation. This chain uses TRBV5-1 with TRBJ1-1; D gene uncertain. This CDR3 spans 13 amino acids. Germline CDR1 is SGHRS and CDR2 is YFSETQ. V lost 5 bases and J 2 bases, leaving 10 bases between the germline ends. CDR3 sequence: CASRPVSNTEAFF. DNA for the CDR3: TGCGCCAGCAGACCCGTCAGTAACACTGAAGCTTTCTTT.

J is TRBJ1-2 and V is TRBV9, with D maybe TRBD1 (5 bases). CDR3 length: 13 amino acids. Germline V gives CDR1 SGDLS, CDR2 YYNGEE. Trimming removed 6 bases at V and 3 bases at J, with 12 bases between. For the CDR3, the DNA is TGTGCCAGCACCCCGGGGCCGGACTATGGCTACACCTTC. Its translation is CASTPGPDYGYTF.

The rearrangement uses TRBV3-1 and TRBJ1-1; D not certain. V lost 1 base and J 8 bases, leaving 14 bases between the germline ends. Germline CDR1 reads LGHDT; CDR2 reads YNNKEL (reference sequence). CDR3 length: 14 residues. As DNA, the CDR3 is TGTGCCAGCAGCCAAGGGGCCCGGCGGGGAGAAGCTTTCTTT. Translation: CASSQGARRGEAFF.

CDR3 sequence reads: CASSPRRLGSGETQYF. CDR3 nucleotides: TGTGCCAGCTCACCACGGCGTTTAGGGTCGGGGGAGACCCAGTACTTC. V usage is TRBV18 and J usage is TRBJ2-5, with a possible D match to TRBD2 (5 bases). CDR1 and CDR2 (germline): KGHSH, LQKENI. The CDR3 contains 16 residues. Trimming took 1 base from V and 5 from J, leaving 17 bases between them.

The chain recombines TRBV10-3 with TRBJ2-7; tentatively, D is TRBD2 (5 bases). V was trimmed by 3 bases and J by 9 bases, leaving 12 bases between them. The CDR3 is made up of 12 amino acids. Germline-derived CDR1 and CDR2 are ENHRY and SYGVKD. The CDR3 spells CAISDPTKGQYF. For the CDR3, the DNA is TGTGCCATCAGTGATCCGACTAAGGGGCAGTACTTC.

The gene calls are TRBV7-6 and TRBJ1-2; 8 bases line up with TRBD1. The junction had 10 bases not matched to a gene; V was cut back by 5 bases and J by 8 bases. The CDR3 length is 14 residues. CDR1 is SGHVS, CDR2 FNYEAQ, per germline. The CDR3 loop is CASSPGQGARGYTF. The CDR3 DNA reads as TGTGCCAGCAGCCCGGGTCAGGGGGCGCGAGGCTACACCTTC.

V usage is TRBV12-3 or TRBV12-4 and J usage is TRBJ1-2; tentatively, D is TRBD1 (6 bases). The ends were cut back, 6 bases at V and 6 bases at J, with 20 bases in the middle. The CDR3 loop spans 15 amino acids. CDR3 sequence: CASSPAQTGFHGYTF. In DNA, the CDR3 is TGTGCCAGCAGCCCCGCGCAGACAGGTTTTCATGGCTACACCTTC.

The chain links TRBV28 to TRBJ1-2; no reliable D call. This CDR3 has 14 residues. V was shortened by 7 bases and J by 5 bases, with 17 bases between the two germline ends. Germline V gives CDR1 MDHEN, CDR2 SYDVKM. This chain's CDR3 is CASTVGGRGYGYTF. In DNA, the CDR3 is TGTGCCAGCACCGTTGGTGGCCGCGGGTATGGCTACACCTTC.

CDR3 DNA sequence: TGCAGCGTTGAAGATCAGGAAGGGGGCAATCAGCCCCAGCATTTT. This translates into CSVEDQEGGNQPQHF. This chain joins TRBV29-1 and TRBJ1-5, with D tentatively TRBD1 (5 bases). Trimming removed 0 bases from V and 2 bases from J, with 11 bases in between. Germline CDR1 reads SQVTM; CDR2 reads ANQGSEA. The CDR3 contains 15 residues.

The V and J genes are TRBV6-6 and TRBJ2-7; TRBD2 is a possible D gene (5 bases). CDR3 size: 14 residues. CDR1 is MNHNY, CDR2 SVGAGI, per germline (reference sequence). V gave up 0 bases and J gave up 3 bases, with 9 bases separating them. The CDR3 reads CASSYSLTSYEQYV. In DNA, the CDR3 is TGTGCCAGCAGTTACTCACTCACTAGCTACGAGCAGTACGTC.

The rearrangement joins TRBV28 to TRBJ1-1; no definite D call. Between the trimmed V and J ends, which lost 6 bases and 2 bases, there was a span of 16 bases. The CDR3 consists of 15 residues. CDR1 and CDR2 from the germline V gene are MDHEN and SYDVKM. CDR3 in amino acids: CASRPNSDYNTEAFF. For the CDR3, the DNA is TGTGCCAGCAGACCTAACAGCGACTATAACACTGAAGCTTTCTTT.

CDR3 DNA sequence: TGTGCCAGCAGCCCCTTAACAGGGGCAGATACGCAGTATTTT. It translates to CASSPLTGADTQYF. The chain couples TRBV5-4 to TRBJ2-3; 7 nucleotides agree with TRBD1. From germline, CDR1 is SGHNT and CDR2 YYREEE (reference sequence). With V trimmed by 4 bases and J by 4 bases, 6 bases remained unmatched. CDR3 length equals 14 residues.

The chain couples TRBV2 to TRBJ1-5; 7 nucleotides agree with TRBD1. Germline V CDR1 and CDR2: SNHLY, FYNNEI. The CDR3 is made up of 17 amino acids. J lost 0 bases, V lost 8 bases, and 13 bases had no gene match. Here the CDR3 reads CASEGWTGKPSNQPQHF. For the CDR3, the DNA is TGTGCCAGCGAAGGCTGGACAGGAAAACCTAGCAATCAGCCCCAGCATTTT.

This chain connects TRBV6-1 to TRBJ2-7; weak D call: TRBD2 (5 bases). Germline loops: CDR1 MNHNS, CDR2 SASEGT. The CDR3 sequence is 15 residues long. Trimming removed 0 bases from V and 2 bases from J, with 11 bases in between. In DNA, the CDR3 is TGTGCCAGCAGTGAAGCTGGACTGCCAACCTACGAGCAGTACGTC. It specifies CASSEAGLPTYEQYV.

The J gene is TRBJ1-2, the V gene TRBV29-1, with D possibly matching TRBD1 (6 bases). CDR1 and CDR2 from the germline V gene are SQVTM and ANQGSEA. Between the trimmed V and J ends, which lost 2 bases and 0 bases, there was a span of 13 bases. The CDR3 has 15 residues. The CDR3 DNA is TGCAGCGTTGAATTGGGACAACATACTAACTATGGCTACACCTTC. It specifies CSVELGQHTNYGYTF.

This chain joins TRBV12-3 or TRBV12-4 and TRBJ2-7; D is tentatively TRBD1 or TRBD2 (5 bases each). The CDR3 extends over 12 amino acids. V dropped 6 bases and J dropped 12 bases, with 18 bases sitting between them. The CDR3 spells CASSPGDPTLYF. In nucleotides, the CDR3 is TGTGCCAGCAGCCCCGGGGACCCGACTCTGTACTTC.

V and J are TRBV9 and TRBJ2-3; a possible D gene is TRBD1 (5 bases). V lost 0 bases and J 4 bases, leaving 15 bases between the germline ends. Germline CDR1 and CDR2: SGDLS and YYNGEE. This CDR3 comprises 16 residues. CDR3 nucleotide sequence: TGTGCCAGCAGCGTAGGACCACAGGTTCTCGCAGATACGCAGTATTTT. This codes for CASSVGPQVLADTQYF.

The rearrangement links TRBV2 to TRBJ2-7, with 7 bases that match TRBD2. J gave up 4 bases and V 4 bases, and 7 bases lay outside the gene matches. From germline, CDR1 is SNHLY and CDR2 FYNNEI. This CDR3 has 14 residues. The CDR3 bases are TGTGCCAGCAGTGTAACTCAGGGAGGGTACGAGCAGTACTTC. Amino acid sequence: CASSVTQGGYEQYF.

The genes are TRBV27 and TRBJ2-5; 8 bases are shared with TRBD1. CDR3 length: 16 amino acids. The germline CDR1 and CDR2 sequences are MNHEY and SMNVEV (reference sequence). J lost 6 bases, V lost 4 bases, and 13 bases had no gene match. The CDR3 here is CASSSLDRATGKTQYF. The CDR3 DNA is TGTGCCAGCAGTTCCCTGGACAGGGCCACTGGAAAGACCCAGTACTTC.

The V call is TRBV5-1, the J call TRBJ2-5; TRBD2 matches at 10 bases. Germline CDR1 is SGHRS and CDR2 is YFSETQ. The CDR3 consists of 15 residues. Unmatched junction bases numbered 11, after V lost 7 bases and J lost 5 bases. The CDR3 DNA is TGCGCCAGCGGGGGCCCCGGGACTAGCGTCGAGACCCAGTACTTC. Translating gives CASGGPGTSVETQYF.

The CDR3 DNA reads TGTGCCAGCAGTCCAAGGGCCCTCCTTACCGGGGAGCTGTTTTTT. Amino acids: CASSPRALLTGELFF. The gene calls are TRBV7-3 and TRBJ2-2; D remains unclear. Germline CDR1 is SGHTA and CDR2 is FQGTGA. Trimming shortened V by 6 bases and J by 5 bases, and 16 bases separated the two germline ends. This CDR3 has 15 residues.

The gene calls are TRBV7-8 and TRBJ1-1; D gene unclear. In germline, CDR1 is SGHVS, CDR2 FQNEAQ. Trimming shortened V by 4 bases and J by 1 base, and 10 bases separated the two germline ends. The CDR3 contains 14 residues. In DNA form, the CDR3 reads TGTGCCAGCAGCTCTCGGGATGGGAACACTGAAGCTTTCTTT. Protein product: CASSSRDGNTEAFF.

This chain connects TRBV5-1 to TRBJ1-6, with D possibly matching TRBD1 (5 bases). Trimming stripped 4 bases from V and 8 bases from J, with 16 bases between. Germline values: CDR1 SGHRS, CDR2 YFSETQ. This CDR3 comprises 15 residues. The CDR3 spells CASSPQEGRYSPLHF. The CDR3 DNA is TGCGCCAGCAGCCCGCAGGAGGGACGGTATTCACCCCTCCACTTT.

The chain carries TRBV3-1 and TRBJ2-3, with TRBD2 matching over 16 bases. CDR3 length: 21 amino acids. J was trimmed by 2 bases and V by 4 bases; bases with no gene match: 15. In germline, CDR1 is LGHDT, CDR2 YNNKEL (reference sequence). CDR3 nucleotides: TGTGCCAGCAGCCGAAGAGGACCGGGACTAGCGGGAGGGCCTGTCACAGATACGCAGTATTTT. Protein product: CASSRRGPGLAGGPVTDTQYF.

The genes are TRBV4-1 and TRBJ2-2; D gene ambiguous. The germline V gene encodes CDR1 MGHRA and CDR2 YSYEKL. This CDR3 is 14 amino acids long. V was cut by 6 bases and J by 1 base, with 9 bases left in between. The CDR3 sequence is CASRNVGNTGELFF. CDR3 DNA sequence: TGCGCCAGCAGGAATGTGGGGAACACCGGGGAGCTGTTTTTT.